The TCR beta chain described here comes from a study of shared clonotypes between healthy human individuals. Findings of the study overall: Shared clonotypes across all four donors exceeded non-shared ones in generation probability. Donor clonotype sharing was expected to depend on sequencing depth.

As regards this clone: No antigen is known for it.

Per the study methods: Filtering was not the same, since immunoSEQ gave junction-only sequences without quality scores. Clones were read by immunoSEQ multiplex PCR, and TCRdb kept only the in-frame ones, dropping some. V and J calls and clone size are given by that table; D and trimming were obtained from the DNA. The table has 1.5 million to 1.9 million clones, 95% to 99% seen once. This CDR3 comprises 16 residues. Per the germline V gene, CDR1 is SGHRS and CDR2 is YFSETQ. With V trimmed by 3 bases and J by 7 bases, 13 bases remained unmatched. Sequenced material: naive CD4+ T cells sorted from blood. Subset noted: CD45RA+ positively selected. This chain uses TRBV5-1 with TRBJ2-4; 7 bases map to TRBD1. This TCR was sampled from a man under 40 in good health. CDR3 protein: CASSSLGGSIPNIQYF. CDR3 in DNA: TGCGCCAGCAGCTCCTTAGGGGGCTCGATTCCGAACATTCAGTACTTC.